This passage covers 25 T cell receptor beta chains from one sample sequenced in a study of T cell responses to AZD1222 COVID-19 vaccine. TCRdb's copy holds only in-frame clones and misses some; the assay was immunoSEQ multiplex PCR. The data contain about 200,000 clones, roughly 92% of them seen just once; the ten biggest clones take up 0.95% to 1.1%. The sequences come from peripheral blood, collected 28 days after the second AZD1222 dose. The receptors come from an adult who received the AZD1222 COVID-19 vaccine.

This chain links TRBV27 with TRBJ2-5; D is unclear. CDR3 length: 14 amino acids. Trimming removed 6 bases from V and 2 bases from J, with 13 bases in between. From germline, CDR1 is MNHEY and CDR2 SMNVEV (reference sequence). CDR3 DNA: TGTGCCAGCAGGAGGAGTAGCCCACAAGAGACCCAGTACTTC. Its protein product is CASRRSSPQETQYF.

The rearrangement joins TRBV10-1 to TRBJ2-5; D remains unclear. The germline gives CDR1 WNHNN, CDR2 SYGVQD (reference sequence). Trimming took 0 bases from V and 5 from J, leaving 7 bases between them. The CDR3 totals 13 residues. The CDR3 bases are TGCGCCAGCAGTGAGTCTGCCGGGGAGACCCAGTACTTC. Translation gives CASSESAGETQYF.

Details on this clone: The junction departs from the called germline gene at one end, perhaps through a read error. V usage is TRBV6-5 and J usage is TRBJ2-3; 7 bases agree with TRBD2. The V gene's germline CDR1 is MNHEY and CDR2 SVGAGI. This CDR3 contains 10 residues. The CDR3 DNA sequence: TGTGCCAGCGGGGCTAGCGGCCAGGATTTT. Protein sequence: CASGASGQDF.

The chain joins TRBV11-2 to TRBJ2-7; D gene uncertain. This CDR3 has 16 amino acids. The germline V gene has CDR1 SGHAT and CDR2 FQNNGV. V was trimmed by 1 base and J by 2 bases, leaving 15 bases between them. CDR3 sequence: CASSLGVAARTYEQYF. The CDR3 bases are TGTGCCAGCAGCTTAGGGGTGGCAGCCCGGACCTACGAGCAGTACTTC.

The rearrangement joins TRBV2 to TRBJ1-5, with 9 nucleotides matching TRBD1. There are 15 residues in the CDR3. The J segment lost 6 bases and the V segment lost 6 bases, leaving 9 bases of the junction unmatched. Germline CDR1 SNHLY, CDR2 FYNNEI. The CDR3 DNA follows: TGTGCCAGCAGGGGGGGGACAGGGCTCTCTCAGCCCCAGCATTTT. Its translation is CASRGGTGLSQPQHF.

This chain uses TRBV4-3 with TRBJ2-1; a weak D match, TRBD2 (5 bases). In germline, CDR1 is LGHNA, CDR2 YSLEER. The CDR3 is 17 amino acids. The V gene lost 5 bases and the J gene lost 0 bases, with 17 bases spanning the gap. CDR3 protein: CASSYFRGSSSYNEQFF. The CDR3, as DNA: TGCGCCAGCAGCTACTTCAGAGGGTCCAGCTCCTACAATGAGCAGTTCTTC.

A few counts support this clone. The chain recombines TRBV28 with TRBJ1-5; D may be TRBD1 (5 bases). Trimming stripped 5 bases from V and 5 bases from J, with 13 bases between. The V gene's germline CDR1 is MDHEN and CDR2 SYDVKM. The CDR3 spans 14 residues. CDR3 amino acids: CASSPPLGHQPQHF. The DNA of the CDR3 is TGTGCCAGCAGTCCTCCCCTGGGACATCAGCCCCAGCATTTT.

In DNA, the CDR3 is TGTGCCACCACGTCTGGAAACACCATATATTTT. This encodes CATTSGNTIYF. This chain joins TRBV24-1 and TRBJ1-3; D not certain. V was clipped by 8 bases and J by 1 base, with 2 bases between them. Per germline, CDR1 KGHDR and CDR2 SFDVKD. The CDR3 is 11 amino acids.

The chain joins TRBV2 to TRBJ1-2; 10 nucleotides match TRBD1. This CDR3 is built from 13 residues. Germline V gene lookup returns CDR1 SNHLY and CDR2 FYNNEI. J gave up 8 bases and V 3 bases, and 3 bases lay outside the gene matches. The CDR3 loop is CASSDGTGDGYTF. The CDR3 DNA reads TGTGCCAGCAGTGACGGGACAGGGGACGGCTACACCTTC.

The CDR3 bases are TGCGCCAGCAGCCAAGGGCGGGGAGGTAATGAAAAACTGTTTTTT. Translation gives CASSQGRGGNEKLFF. The chain uses TRBV4-1 and TRBJ1-4, with D hard to call. V lost 1 base and J 4 bases, leaving 10 bases between the germline ends. Germline loops: CDR1 MGHRA, CDR2 YSYEKL. The CDR3 covers 15 residues.

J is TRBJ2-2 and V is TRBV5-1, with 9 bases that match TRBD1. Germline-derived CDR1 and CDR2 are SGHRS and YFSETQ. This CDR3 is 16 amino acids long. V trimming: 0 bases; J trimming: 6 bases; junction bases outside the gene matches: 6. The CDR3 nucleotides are TGCGCCAGCAGCTTGGTAGGGACAGGGCTGGCCGGGGAGCTGTTTTTT. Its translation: CASSLVGTGLAGELFF.

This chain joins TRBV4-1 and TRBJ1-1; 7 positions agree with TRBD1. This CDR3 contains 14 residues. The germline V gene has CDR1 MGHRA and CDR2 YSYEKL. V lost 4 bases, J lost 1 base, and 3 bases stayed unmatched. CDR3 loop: CASSLRQGNTEAFF. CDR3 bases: TGCGCCAGCAGCCTAAGACAGGGGAACACTGAAGCTTTCTTT.

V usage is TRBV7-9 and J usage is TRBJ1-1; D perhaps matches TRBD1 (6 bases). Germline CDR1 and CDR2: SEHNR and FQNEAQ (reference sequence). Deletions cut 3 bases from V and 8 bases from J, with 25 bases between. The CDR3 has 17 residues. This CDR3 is CASSFGGPGMEAREAFF. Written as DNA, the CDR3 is TGTGCCAGCAGCTTCGGGGGGCCAGGGATGGAAGCAAGAGAAGCTTTCTTT.

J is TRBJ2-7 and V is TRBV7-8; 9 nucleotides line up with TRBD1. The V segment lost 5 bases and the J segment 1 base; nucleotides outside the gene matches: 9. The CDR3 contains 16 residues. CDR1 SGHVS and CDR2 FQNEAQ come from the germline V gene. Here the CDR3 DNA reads TGTGCCAGCAGCGGAGAAATACAGGGGGCGTCCTACGAGCAGTACTTC. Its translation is CASSGEIQGASYEQYF.

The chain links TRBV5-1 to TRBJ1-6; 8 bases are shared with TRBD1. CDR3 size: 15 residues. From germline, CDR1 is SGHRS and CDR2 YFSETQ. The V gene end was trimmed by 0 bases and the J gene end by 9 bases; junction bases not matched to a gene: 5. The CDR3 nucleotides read TGCGCCAGCAGCTTGGCGACAGGGGAGATTTCACCCCTCCACTTT. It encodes CASSLATGEISPLHF.

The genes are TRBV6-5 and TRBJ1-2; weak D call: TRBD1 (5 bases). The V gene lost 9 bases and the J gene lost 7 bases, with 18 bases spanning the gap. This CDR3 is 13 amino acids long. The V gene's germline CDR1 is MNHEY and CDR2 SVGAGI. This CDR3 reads CASLWTREGGYTF. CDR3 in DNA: TGTGCCAGTCTCTGGACCAGGGAGGGTGGCTACACCTTC.

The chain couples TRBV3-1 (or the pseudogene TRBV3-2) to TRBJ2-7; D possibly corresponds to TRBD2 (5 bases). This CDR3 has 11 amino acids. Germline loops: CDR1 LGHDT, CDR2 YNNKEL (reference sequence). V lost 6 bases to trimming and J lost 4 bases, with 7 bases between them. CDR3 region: CASRSGYEQYF. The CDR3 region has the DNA TGTGCCAGCAGGAGCGGTTACGAGCAGTACTTC.

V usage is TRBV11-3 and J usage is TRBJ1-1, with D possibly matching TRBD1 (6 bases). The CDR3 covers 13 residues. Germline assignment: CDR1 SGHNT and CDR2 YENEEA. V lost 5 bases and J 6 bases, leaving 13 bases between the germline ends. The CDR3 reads CASSPQTGSEAFF. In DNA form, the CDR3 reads TGTGCCAGCAGCCCACAGACAGGATCTGAAGCTTTCTTT.

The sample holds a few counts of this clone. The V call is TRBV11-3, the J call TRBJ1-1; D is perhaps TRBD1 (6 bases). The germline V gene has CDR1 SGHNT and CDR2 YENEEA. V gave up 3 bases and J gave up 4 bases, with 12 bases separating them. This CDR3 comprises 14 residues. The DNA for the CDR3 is TGTGCCAGCAGCTTGTCGCCCAGGGGCACTGAAGCTTTCTTT. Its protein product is CASSLSPRGTEAFF.

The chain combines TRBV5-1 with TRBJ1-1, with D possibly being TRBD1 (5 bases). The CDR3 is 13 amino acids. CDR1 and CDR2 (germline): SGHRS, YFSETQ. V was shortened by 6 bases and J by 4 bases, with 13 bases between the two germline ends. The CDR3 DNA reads TGCGCCAGCACCCCGGTGGGGGTCACTGAAGCTTTCTTT. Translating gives CASTPVGVTEAFF.

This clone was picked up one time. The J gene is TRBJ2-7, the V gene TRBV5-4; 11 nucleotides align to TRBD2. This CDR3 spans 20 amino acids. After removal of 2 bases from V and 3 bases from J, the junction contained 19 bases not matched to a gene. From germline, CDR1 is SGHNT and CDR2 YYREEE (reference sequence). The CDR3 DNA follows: TGTGCCAGCAGCTTTAGCGGGGGGGTTACTCACTTGACTGCCCTCTACGAGCAGTACTTC. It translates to CASSFSGGVTHLTALYEQYF.

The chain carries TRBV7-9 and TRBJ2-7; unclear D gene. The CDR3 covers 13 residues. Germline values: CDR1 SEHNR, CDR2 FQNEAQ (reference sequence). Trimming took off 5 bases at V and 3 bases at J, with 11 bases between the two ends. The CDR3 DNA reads TGTGCCAGCAGCCACAGACAATACTACGAGCAGTACTTC. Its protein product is CASSHRQYYEQYF. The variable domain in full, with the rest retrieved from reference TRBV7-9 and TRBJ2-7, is DTGVSQNPRHKITKRGQNVTFRCDPISEHNRLYWYRQTLGQGPEFLTYFQNEAQLEKSRLLSDRFSAERPKGSFSTLEIQRTEQGDSAMYLCASSHRQYYEQYFGPGTRLTVT.

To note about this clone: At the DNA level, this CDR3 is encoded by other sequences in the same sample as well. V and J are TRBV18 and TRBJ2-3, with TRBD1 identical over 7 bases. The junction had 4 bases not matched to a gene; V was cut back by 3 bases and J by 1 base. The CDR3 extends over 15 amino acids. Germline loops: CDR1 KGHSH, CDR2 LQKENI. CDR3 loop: CASSPQTGRTDTQYF. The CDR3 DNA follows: TGTGCCAGCTCACCCCAGACAGGGCGCACAGATACGCAGTATTTT.

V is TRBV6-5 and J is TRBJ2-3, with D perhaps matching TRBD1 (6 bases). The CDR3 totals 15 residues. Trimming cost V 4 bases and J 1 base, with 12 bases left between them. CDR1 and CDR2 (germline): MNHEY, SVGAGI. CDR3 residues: CASSWGQGGTDTQYF. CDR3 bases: TGTGCCAGCAGTTGGGGGCAGGGAGGCACAGATACGCAGTATTTT.

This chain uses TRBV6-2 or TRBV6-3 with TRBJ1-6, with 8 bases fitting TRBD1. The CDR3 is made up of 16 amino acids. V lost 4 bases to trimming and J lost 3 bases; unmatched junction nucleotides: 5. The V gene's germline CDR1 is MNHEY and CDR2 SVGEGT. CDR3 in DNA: TGTGCCAGCAGTTCCGGACAGGGATACTATAATTCACCCCTCCACTTT. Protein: CASSSGQGYYNSPLHF.